This TCR beta chain emerged from a study of T cell responses to AZD1222 COVID-19 vaccine. General study points: No repertoire was sampled before or during the peak T cell response, only after it.

On this clone itself: Its antigen is currently unknown.

The method was immunoSEQ multiplex PCR; TCRdb's version includes in-frame clones alone and lacks a portion of them. The table shows 140,000 to 150,000 clones, with approximately 93% occurring only once. The sample consisted of peripheral blood, taken on day 0 of AZD1222 vaccination. The clonotype originates from an adult in good health.

The CDR3 DNA reads TGTGCCAGCAGTATCCACCTCAGTAGTTACAATGAGCAGTTCTTC. Its protein product is CASSIHLSSYNEQFF. V usage is TRBV27 and J usage is TRBJ2-1; D not resolved. Trimming stripped 5 bases from V and 4 bases from J, with 15 bases between. This CDR3 region has 15 residues. Germline V CDR1 and CDR2: MNHEY, SMNVEV (reference sequence).